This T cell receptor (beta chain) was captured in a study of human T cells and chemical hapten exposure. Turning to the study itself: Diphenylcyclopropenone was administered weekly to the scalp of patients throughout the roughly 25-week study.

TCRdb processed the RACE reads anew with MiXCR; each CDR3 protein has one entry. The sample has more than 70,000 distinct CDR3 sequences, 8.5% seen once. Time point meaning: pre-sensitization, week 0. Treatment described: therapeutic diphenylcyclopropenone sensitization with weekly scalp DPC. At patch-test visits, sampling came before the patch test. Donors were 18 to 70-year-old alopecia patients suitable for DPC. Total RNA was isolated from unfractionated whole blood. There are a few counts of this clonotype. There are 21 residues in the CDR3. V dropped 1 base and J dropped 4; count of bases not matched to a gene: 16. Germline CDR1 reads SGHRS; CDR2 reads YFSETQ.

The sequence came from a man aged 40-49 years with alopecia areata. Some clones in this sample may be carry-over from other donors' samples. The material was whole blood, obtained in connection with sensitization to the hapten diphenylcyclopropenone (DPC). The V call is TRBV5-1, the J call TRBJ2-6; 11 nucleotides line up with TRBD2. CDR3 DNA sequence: TGCGCCAGCAGCTTGCTAATGGGCTCTATAGCGGGAGGGCGCGGGGCCAACGTCCTGACTTTC. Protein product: CASSLLMGSIAGGRGANVLTF.